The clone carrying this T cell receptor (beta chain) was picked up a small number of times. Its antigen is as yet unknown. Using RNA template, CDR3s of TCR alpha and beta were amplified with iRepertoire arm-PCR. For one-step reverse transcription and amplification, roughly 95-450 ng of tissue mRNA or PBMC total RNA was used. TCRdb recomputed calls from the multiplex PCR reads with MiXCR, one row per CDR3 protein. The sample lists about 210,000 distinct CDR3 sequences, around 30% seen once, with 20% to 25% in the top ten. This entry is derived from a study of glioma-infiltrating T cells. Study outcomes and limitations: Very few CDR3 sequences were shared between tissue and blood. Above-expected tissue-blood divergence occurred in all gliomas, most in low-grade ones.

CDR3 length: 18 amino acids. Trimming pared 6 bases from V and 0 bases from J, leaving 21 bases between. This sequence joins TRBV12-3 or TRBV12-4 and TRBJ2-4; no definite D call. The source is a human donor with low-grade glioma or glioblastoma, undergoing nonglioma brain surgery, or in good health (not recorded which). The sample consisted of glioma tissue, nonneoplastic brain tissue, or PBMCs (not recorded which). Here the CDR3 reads CASSPGALLTIAKNIQYF. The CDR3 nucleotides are TGTGCCAGCAGCCCCGGCGCCCTCTTAACTATAGCCAAAAACATTCAGTACTTC.